This T cell receptor beta chain was documented in a study of naive and memory T cell subsets. The beta constant-region primer was an equimolar mix of two oligonucleotides covering TRBC1 and TRBC2. The ligated cDNA underwent four PCR rounds using SP2 and nested alpha and beta constant-region primers. TCRdb reprocessed the UMI-ligation and nested PCR reads with MiXCR, giving one entry per CDR3 protein. In the table there are about 150,000 distinct CDR3 sequences, roughly 22% of which are singletons. Turning to this clonotype: As yet, its antigen is unknown.

Study-wide findings and caveats: Gini index rose across naive, CM, EM and EMRA in CD4 and CD8. Naive repertoires, especially CD8, held a few larger clonotypes, possibly memory cells re-expressing CD45RA.

Trimming at V came to 6 bases and at J to 3 bases, leaving 11 bases not matched to a gene. Germline V gene lookup returns CDR1 MNHNY and CDR2 SVGAGI (reference sequence). The CDR3 spans 18 residues. The clonotype originates from a human donor in good health. Sequencing was carried out using naive CD4+ T cells from blood. The chain employs TRBV6-6 and TRBJ2-5; 15 nucleotides match TRBD2. DNA for the CDR3: TGTGCCAGCAGGAACGGACTAGCGGGAGGGCAGAAAAAAGAGACCCAGTACTTC. It encodes CASRNGLAGGQKKETQYF.